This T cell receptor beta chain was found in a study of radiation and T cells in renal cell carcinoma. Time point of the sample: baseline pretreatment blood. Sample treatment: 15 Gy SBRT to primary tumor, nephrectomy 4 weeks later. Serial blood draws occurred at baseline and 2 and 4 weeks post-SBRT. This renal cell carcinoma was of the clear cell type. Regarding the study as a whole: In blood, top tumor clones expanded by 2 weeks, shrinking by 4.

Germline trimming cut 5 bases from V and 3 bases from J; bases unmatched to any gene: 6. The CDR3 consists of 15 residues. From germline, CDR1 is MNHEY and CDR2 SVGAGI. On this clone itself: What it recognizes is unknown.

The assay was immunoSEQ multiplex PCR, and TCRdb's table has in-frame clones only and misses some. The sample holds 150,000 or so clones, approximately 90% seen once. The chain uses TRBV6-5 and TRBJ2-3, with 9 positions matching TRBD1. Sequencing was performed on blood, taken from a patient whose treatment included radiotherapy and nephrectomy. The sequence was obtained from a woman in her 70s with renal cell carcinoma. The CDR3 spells CASSDYRGRTDTQYF. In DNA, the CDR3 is TGTGCCAGCAGTGACTACAGGGGGCGGACAGATACGCAGTATTTT.